This TCR beta chain originates from a study of cytomegalovirus exposure and HLA in healthy donors. This clone was counted once. PCR amplification relied on 60 Vbeta primers (plus 13 Jbeta primers). Generated by immunoSEQ multiplex PCR, the TCRdb table keeps only in-frame clones and is missing some. The sample lists around 180,000 clones; roughly 80% were seen once. This CDR3 is built from 12 residues. V dropped 1 base and J dropped 5 bases, with 6 bases sitting between them. In germline, CDR1 is LNHDA, CDR2 SQIVND (reference sequence). The source of this sequence is a man aged 25 to 45 in good health and CMV-seropositive. This rearrangement joins TRBV19 to TRBJ2-7; no reliable D call. Sequenced: PBMCs. In DNA form, the CDR3 reads TGTGCCAGTAGTATAGGAGTACACGAGCAGTACTTC. This translates into CASSIGVHEQYF.